Detailed here is one T cell receptor beta chain. The antigen it binds to is not known. No much larger clone is present one base from it, and per-base qualities are unavailable. The CDR3 regions of human TCRbeta chains were analyzed by immunosequencing. The authors processed their data as follows. TCRs in the repertoires were matched against a reference library of SARS-CoV-2-specific TCRs that had been generated with the MIRA antigen-specificity platform. Breadth was defined as the fraction of unique TCRs that were SARS-CoV-2-associated, and depth was defined as the fraction of total T cells that were SARS-CoV-2-associated. Using the MIRA data, each spike-specific TCR was assigned both to the spike region to which the TCR was reactive and to a CD4 or CD8 class. Log10-transformed breadth and depth values were compared by one-way ANOVA with Sidak's multiple comparisons tests. TCRdb mirrors the immuneACCESS table, restricted to in-frame sequences. Some clones are absent from its copies; in checked studies, under half trace to an unresolved V gene, and the reason for the others is unknown. The V and J calls and clone size come from that table; D and trimming were worked out from the DNA. The table for this sample lists some 25,000 clones; just over 85% of them were counted only once. Of the sample, roughly 2.5% falls within the top ten clones.

Reading the label with the study, this specimen's time point is: about 28 days (+/-7) after the second vaccine dose. AZD1222 recipients given second doses at about 4 weeks or at about 12 weeks were pooled, since spike-specific TCR depth and breadth were not found to differ between the two schedules. Vaccinee samples came from UK trials COV001 and COV002, including a single-blind randomized controlled phase 2/3 trial of AZD1222 (ChAdOx1 nCoV-19) in healthy adults. For TCRbeta chain sequencing, PBMC samples were collected from trial participants at day 0 and at day 28 after the second dose. This sample is drawn from a study of T cell responses to AZD1222 COVID-19 vaccine (dated by TCRdb to the early 2020s). Turning to the overall study: TCR sequencing was performed for 230 to 250 trial participants, of whom around 200 were given two doses of AZD1222 and approximately 26 were given two doses of MenACWY control vaccine. Trial participants were enrolled by age into 18-55, 56-69 and 70-plus year subgroups, with roughly 160, 29 and 62 TCR-sequenced participants respectively. Results and caveats for the whole study, not just this receptor: In the small 56-69-year group, the increase in depth fell short of significance, most likely because of low power. The whole spike protein was spanned by vaccine-associated CD4 TCRs, and dominant responses were seen in regions 160-218 and 743-854. Nearly half of unique spike-specific TCRs reportedly recognized epitopes outside regions mutated in the B.1.351 and B.1.1.7 variants. Participants were mostly white British, with more females than males. The authors suggested clonal diversity may have been underestimated. Conclusions about previously exposed vaccinees are limited because only a handful of AZD1222 recipients were SARS-CoV-2 seropositive at baseline. Spike-specific TCR breadth and depth rose significantly after two AZD1222 doses compared with day 0 and with MenACWY recipients. Because no samples from the day 14 peak response were available, repertoires could be characterized only after the peak T cell response.

From cysteine to phenylalanine, the CDR3 is 13 amino acids long. Only the CDR3 part of the read is kept: 39 bases, read in frame from the first base. Trimming removed 0 bases from V and 5 bases from J, leaving 5 bases between the germline ends. CDR1 MNHEY and CDR2 SMNVEV are derived from the germline V gene (reference sequence). The input for sequencing was peripheral blood, taken 28 days after the second AZD1222 dose. The chain links TRBV27 with TRBJ1-5, with no reliable assignment of the D segment. The receptor comes from an adult who received the AZD1222 COVID-19 vaccine. The DNA is as follows: TGTGCCAGCAGTTTATCGAGGGATCAGCCCCAGCATTTT. It is translated as CASSLSRDQPQHF.